These 29 T cell receptor beta chains originate from one sample sequenced in a study of cytomegalovirus exposure and HLA in healthy donors. The PCR made use of 60 Vbeta and 13 Jbeta primers. The protocol was immunoSEQ multiplex PCR, while the TCRdb copy is restricted to in-frame clones and leaves out a portion. This sample has more than 95,000 clones, with about 80% found just once. The material sequenced was PBMCs. These receptors all stem from a man between 35 and 55 years old in good health and CMV-seropositive.

V and J are TRBV6-5 and TRBJ1-6, with 7 bases identical to TRBD1. Germline loops: CDR1 MNHEY, CDR2 SVGAGI. Trimming cost V 2 bases and J 5 bases; bases outside gene matches: 3. There are 15 residues in the CDR3. The CDR3 region has the DNA TGTGCCAGCAGTTACGCGACAGGGCATAATTCACCCCTCCACTTT. This codes for CASSYATGHNSPLHF.

The chain joins TRBV7-2 to TRBJ1-1; D not certain. CDR3 length equals 13 residues. CDR1 and CDR2 (germline): SGHTA, FQGNSA. Trimming removed 3 bases from V and 0 bases from J, with 5 bases in between. CDR3 DNA: TGTGCCAGCAGCTTCAGGATGAACACTGAAGCTTTCTTT. Translating it yields CASSFRMNTEAFF.

The chain joins TRBV2 to TRBJ2-3; the D gene is possibly TRBD2 (7 bases). The CDR3 runs to 16 residues. Per the germline V gene, CDR1 is SNHLY and CDR2 is FYNNEI. V was trimmed by 6 bases and J by 1 base, leaving 17 bases between them. CDR3 in DNA: TGTGCCAGCAGGCATCAACAGGGAGGGGGCACAGATACGCAGTATTTT. This encodes CASRHQQGGGTDTQYF. The variable domain in full, with the rest retrieved from reference TRBV2 and TRBJ2-3, is EPEVTQTPSHQVTQMGQEVILRCVPISNHLYFYWYRQILGQKVEFLVSFYNNEISEKSEIFDDQFSVERPDGSNFTLKIRSTKLEDSAMYFCASRHQQGGGTDTQYFGPGTRLTVL.

This clone was seen a handful of times. The chain employs TRBV7-9 and TRBJ2-5, with 11 bases aligning to TRBD2. Trimming removed 2 bases from V and 5 bases from J; junction bases left unmatched: 7. The length of the CDR3 is 16 residues. Germline CDR1 is SEHNR and CDR2 is FQNEAQ (reference sequence). The CDR3 DNA follows: TGTGCCAGCAGCTTAATCTTAGCGGGGGGGCGGGAGACCCAGTACTTC. The encoded protein is CASSLILAGGRETQYF.

CDR3: CASGSGWGQEKLFF. CDR3 DNA: TGTGCCAGCGGAAGCGGGTGGGGTCAGGAAAAACTGTTTTTT. The chain combines TRBV7-9 with TRBJ1-4; D gene ambiguous. Germline CDR1 SEHNR, CDR2 FQNEAQ (reference sequence). The CDR3 sequence is 14 residues long. Trimming took off 8 bases at V and 8 bases at J, with 18 bases between the two ends. The full variable domain, completed using reference TRBV7-9 and TRBJ1-4, is DTGVSQNPRHKITKRGQNVTFRCDPISEHNRLYWYRQTLGQGPEFLTYFQNEAQLEKSRLLSDRFSAERPKGSFSTLEIQRTEQGDSAMYLCASGSGWGQEKLFFGSGTQLSVL.

The chain's CDR3 is CASSFRQGGSYEQYF. CDR3 DNA sequence: TGTGCCAGCAGCTTCCGACAGGGAGGCTCCTACGAGCAGTACTTC. This rearrangement joins TRBV7-9 to TRBJ2-7; possible D gene TRBD1, 7 bases. Germline V gene data show CDR1 as SEHNR and CDR2 as FQNEAQ (reference sequence). This CDR3 is 15 amino acids long. Trimming removed 3 bases at V and 0 bases at J, with 12 bases between. The whole variable domain, remainder taken from reference TRBV7-9 and TRBJ2-7, is DTGVSQNPRHKITKRGQNVTFRCDPISEHNRLYWYRQTLGQGPEFLTYFQNEAQLEKSRLLSDRFSAERPKGSFSTLEIQRTEQGDSAMYLCASSFRQGGSYEQYFGPGTRLTVT.

The chain links TRBV2 to TRBJ2-5; 10 bases fit TRBD2. CDR1 is SNHLY and CDR2 is FYNNEI in the germline V gene. There are 13 residues in the CDR3. With 6 bases clipped from V and 5 bases from J, the junction kept 3 bases outside the gene matches. CDR3 protein: CASSQGLAETQYF. CDR3 bases: TGTGCCAGCAGCCAGGGACTAGCGGAGACCCAGTACTTC.

The table lists this clone with a count of one. The rearrangement links TRBV5-1 to TRBJ1-2, with 11 bases identical to TRBD1. The CDR3 has 15 residues. CDR1 and CDR2 (germline): SGHRS, YFSETQ. J was trimmed by 4 bases and V by 3 bases; bases with no gene match: 5. The CDR3 loop is CASSYTGTGGYGYTF. CDR3 nucleotides: TGCGCCAGCAGCTACACCGGGACAGGGGGCTATGGCTACACCTTC.

This rearrangement joins TRBV15 to TRBJ2-1; D ambiguous. The V gene's germline CDR1 is LNHNV and CDR2 YYDKDF (reference sequence). CDR3 length equals 16 residues. Trimming took off 1 base at V and 4 bases at J, with 14 bases between the two ends. The CDR3 bases are TGTGCCACCAGCAGAGGGTCTCAGATACGTTACAATGAGCAGTTCTTC. Protein sequence: CATSRGSQIRYNEQFF.

The chain uses TRBV7-2 and TRBJ2-7; D uncertain. V was shortened by 2 bases and J by 0 bases, with 11 bases between the two germline ends. The CDR3 contains 15 residues. Germline V gene data show CDR1 as SGHTA and CDR2 as FQGNSA. The CDR3 bases are TGTGCCAGCAGCTTAAACAGACCTACCTCCTACGAGCAGTACTTC. The encoded protein is CASSLNRPTSYEQYF.

The chain employs TRBV28 and TRBJ2-3, with D possibly matching TRBD2 (7 bases). Germline lookup yields CDR1 MDHEN and CDR2 SYDVKM. Trimming shortened V by 6 bases and J by 11 bases, and 12 bases separated the two germline ends. The CDR3 consists of 11 residues. The CDR3 loop is CASRGGGVQYF. The CDR3 coding sequence is TGTGCCAGCAGAGGAGGGGGGGTGCAGTATTTT. The full variable domain, in which reference TRBV28 and TRBJ2-3 provide the parts outside the CDR3, is DVKVTQSSRYLVKRTGEKVFLECVQDMDHENMFWYRQDPGLGLRLIYFSYDVKMKEKGDIPEGYSVSREKKERFSLILESASTNQTSMYLCASRGGGVQYFGPGTRLTVL.

The chain carries TRBV27 and TRBJ1-3, with a weak D call TRBD1 (5 bases). The CDR3 runs 16 residues. V was clipped by 9 bases and J by 2 bases, with 20 bases between them. Germline V CDR1 and CDR2: MNHEY, SMNVEV (reference sequence). CDR3 nucleotides: TGTGCCAGACCTTTACGGGCCGCAGGGACTGGAAACACCATATATTTT. Translating it yields CARPLRAAGTGNTIYF.

This clone occurred a few times. The V and J genes are TRBV9 and TRBJ2-2; no firm D call. Germline V gene lookup returns CDR1 SGDLS and CDR2 YYNGEE. V lost 6 bases to trimming and J lost 8 bases, with 17 bases between them. The CDR3 spans 14 residues. The CDR3 DNA reads TGTGCCAGCACCCGTGGAGAACCTTGGGGGGAGCTGTTTTTT. Its translation is CASTRGEPWGELFF. Together with reference TRBV9 and TRBJ2-2, the CDR3 gives the full variable domain: DSGVTQTPKHLITATGQRVTLRCSPRSGDLSVYWYQQSLDQGLQFLIQYYNGEERAKGNILERFSAQQFPDLHSELNLSSLELGDSALYFCASTRGEPWGELFFGEGSRLTVL.

CDR3 in amino acids: CASSRRSGLAGVPNEQFF. The CDR3 DNA reads TGTGCCAGTAGTCGGAGGTCGGGACTAGCGGGAGTTCCAAATGAGCAGTTCTTC. The J gene is TRBJ2-1, the V gene TRBV19, with TRBD2 identical over 14 bases. CDR3 size: 18 residues. With 5 bases clipped from V and 7 bases from J, the junction kept 13 bases outside the gene matches. CDR1 and CDR2 (germline): LNHDA, SQIVND (reference sequence).

This sequence joins TRBV5-1 and TRBJ1-4, with TRBD1 as a possible D gene (5 bases). The V end lost 1 base, the J end lost 8 bases, and 12 bases lay between the germline ends. Germline V gene data show CDR1 as SGHRS and CDR2 as YFSETQ. This CDR3 is 14 amino acids long. The CDR3 coding sequence is TGCGCCAGCAGCTTGTGGCAGGGAGGCGAAAAACTGTTTTTT. Amino acid sequence: CASSLWQGGEKLFF.

This chain links TRBV7-2 with TRBJ2-1, with 9 bases fitting TRBD2. CDR1 is SGHTA, CDR2 FQGNSA, per germline. This CDR3 comprises 16 residues. V lost 3 bases and J lost 8; bases outside the gene matches: 11. This CDR3 reads CASSFTGGGAFDEQFF. CDR3 nucleotides: TGTGCCAGCAGCTTTACGGGCGGGGGGGCCTTTGATGAGCAGTTCTTC.

There are a few counts of this clone. The rearrangement links TRBV18 to TRBJ2-3, with D perhaps TRBD2 (5 bases). CDR3 length: 15 amino acids. Deletions cut 4 bases from V and 2 bases from J, with 13 bases between. The germline CDR1 and CDR2 sequences are KGHSH and LQKENI. DNA for the CDR3: TGTGCCAGCTCACAGAGAGGCGGGCCCACAGATACGCAGTATTTT. It specifies CASSQRGGPTDTQYF. Full variable domain (remainder filled in from reference TRBV18 and TRBJ2-3): NAGVMQNPRHLVRRRGQEARLRCSPMKGHSHVYWYRQLPEEGLKFMVYLQKENIIDESGMPKERFSAEFPKEGPSILRIQQVVRGDSAAYFCASSQRGGPTDTQYFGPGTRLTVL.

This rearrangement joins TRBV7-3 to TRBJ2-1, with 9 bases aligning to TRBD2. Germline lookup yields CDR1 SGHTA and CDR2 FQGTGA. This CDR3 is 14 amino acids long. The V segment lost 3 bases and the J segment 12 bases; nucleotides outside the gene matches: 9. The chain's CDR3 is CASSFLREGDGQFF. CDR3 sequence (DNA): TGTGCCAGCAGCTTTCTGCGGGAGGGCGATGGGCAGTTCTTC.

The CDR3 loop is CASSLGGAGDYTF. Here the CDR3 DNA reads TGTGCCAGTAGTCTGGGGGGGGCTGGAGACTACACCTTC. V usage is TRBV19 and J usage is TRBJ1-2, with D perhaps matching TRBD1 (6 bases). The CDR3 length is 13 residues. The germline V and J ends were trimmed by 5 bases and 10 bases, with 17 bases remaining between them. From germline, CDR1 is LNHDA and CDR2 SQIVND (reference sequence). Complete variable domain (other parts from reference TRBV19 and TRBJ1-2): DGGITQSPKYLFRKEGQNVTLSCEQNLNHDAMYWYRQDPGQGLRLIYYSQIVNDFQKGDIAEGYSVSREKKESFPLTVTSAQKNPTAFYLCASSLGGAGDYTFGSGTRLTVV.

J is TRBJ2-2 and V is TRBV14; TRBD2 is a possible D gene (5 bases). Germline assignment: CDR1 SGHDN and CDR2 FVKESK. CDR3 length: 13 residues. Deletions cut 1 base from V and 5 bases from J, with 5 bases between. The CDR3 nucleotides read TGTGCCAGCAGCCAAGCGGGGACCGGGGAGCTGTTTTTT. Translation gives CASSQAGTGELFF.

The chain has TRBV11-2 and TRBJ1-2, with D unclear. This CDR3 has 13 residues. V was trimmed by 0 bases and J by 10 bases, leaving 12 bases between them. Germline-derived CDR1 and CDR2 are SGHAT and FQNNGV. The CDR3, as DNA: TGTGCCAGCAGCTTAGATAGGACTGAGGACTACACCTTC. This codes for CASSLDRTEDYTF.

This clone was observed a single time. The V call is TRBV6-5, the J call TRBJ2-7; D is perhaps TRBD1 (5 bases). In germline, CDR1 is MNHEY, CDR2 SVGAGI. V lost 2 bases, J lost 5 bases, and 10 bases lay in between. The CDR3 totals 13 residues. CDR3 DNA sequence: TGTGCCAGCAGTTACAGGGGCCTCGACGAGCAGTACTTC. Protein product: CASSYRGLDEQYF.

The chain uses TRBV6-1 and TRBJ2-2; the D gene is possibly TRBD2 (6 bases). Looked up from germline, CDR1 is MNHNS and CDR2 is SASEGT. The CDR3 is 15 amino acids. The germline V and J ends were trimmed by 5 bases and 2 bases, with 12 bases remaining between them. In nucleotides, the CDR3 is TGTGCCAGCAGTTGGCGGGACGGCAACACCGGGGAGCTGTTTTTT. As protein: CASSWRDGNTGELFF.

This chain connects TRBV19 to TRBJ2-7; possibly TRBD2 for D (6 bases). From germline, CDR1 is LNHDA and CDR2 SQIVND (reference sequence). There are 14 residues in the CDR3. V shed 1 base and J shed 7 bases, with 14 bases lying between them. The DNA of the CDR3 is TGTGCCAGTAGTATAGGTGGGGACTGGTTGGAGCAGTACTTC. Translated: CASSIGGDWLEQYF.

In its sample, this clone was seen once. This sequence joins TRBV7-6 and TRBJ2-3; D might be TRBD2 (6 bases). Looked up from germline, CDR1 is SGHVS and CDR2 is FNYEAQ. The CDR3 is 14 amino acids. V was cut by 6 bases and J by 2 bases, with 12 bases left in between. CDR3 DNA sequence: TGTGCCAGCAGTCCACGGGGGAACACAGATACGCAGTATTTT. Its translation is CASSPRGNTDTQYF.

The V gene is TRBV4-1, the J gene TRBJ2-7; D unclear. V lost 0 bases and J 0 bases, leaving 9 bases between the germline ends. The CDR3 is 15 amino acids. Germline CDR1 and CDR2: MGHRA and YSYEKL. The CDR3 spells CASSQEYRSSYEQYF. Written as DNA, the CDR3 is TGCGCCAGCAGCCAAGAGTACAGAAGCTCCTACGAGCAGTACTTC.

A few counts support this clone. The gene calls are TRBV6-5 and TRBJ1-6; 7 bases are a match to TRBD1. Losses at the gene ends were 2 bases for V and 8 bases for J; bases not matched to a gene: 6. Germline assignment: CDR1 MNHEY and CDR2 SVGAGI. The CDR3 consists of 15 residues. The CDR3 loop is CASSYQGGTDSPLHF. The DNA for the CDR3 is TGTGCCAGCAGTTACCAAGGGGGCACGGATTCACCCCTCCACTTT.

The chain uses TRBV7-9 and TRBJ1-3; D unclear. Germline V gene data show CDR1 as SEHNR and CDR2 as FQNEAQ (reference sequence). CDR3 length: 15 residues. V dropped 2 bases and J dropped 0 bases, with 8 bases sitting between them. As DNA, the CDR3 is TGTGCCAGCAGCTTATCTTCGGGCTCTGGAAACACCATATATTTT. Translating it yields CASSLSSGSGNTIYF.

This clone turned up a few times. V is TRBV2 and J is TRBJ1-2; 9 nucleotides match TRBD1. There are 14 residues in the CDR3. J lost 6 bases, V lost 5 bases, and 7 bases had no gene match. The V gene's germline CDR1 is SNHLY and CDR2 FYNNEI. The CDR3 DNA sequence: TGTGCCAGCAGTTACGGACAGGGGAGAGATGGCTACACCTTC. Protein sequence: CASSYGQGRDGYTF.